This T cell receptor beta chain was found in a study of blood T cell repertoires in COVID-19. About the research overall: The analysed material was cDNA or gDNA that came from T cells, B-cell-depleted T cells, or PBMCs.

This CDR3 comprises 13 residues. From germline, CDR1 is SGHRS and CDR2 YFSETQ. Trimming took 3 bases from V and 4 from J, leaving 10 bases between them. Source study methods: Amplification of reference gene primers provided the estimated nucleated cell counts. Assay: immunoSEQ multiplex PCR; the TCRdb copy retains only in-frame clones and omits some. V, J and clone size are those of that table, while D and trimming were read from the DNA. The data hold roughly 29,000 clones, with about three quarters observed a single time. This chain links TRBV5-1 with TRBJ2-5, with a tentative D call TRBD1 (6 bases). This clonotype originated in a woman between 65 and 79 years old with active or convalescent COVID-19. Sample: peripheral blood. In nucleotides, the CDR3 is TGCGCCAGCAGCTGGGGGACAAGAGAGACCCAGTACTTC. Translation gives CASSWGTRETQYF.